These T cell receptor beta chains were read from a single sample in a study of cytomegalovirus exposure and HLA in healthy donors. TCRdb's table, derived via immunoSEQ multiplex PCR, lists solely in-frame clones and lacks some. The listing records around 53,000 clones. The sample comprised PBMCs. These receptors originate from a woman aged 30 to 39 in good health and CMV-seropositive. Each CDR3 is given with its conserved first and last residue. Fields, in order: V gene, D gene, J gene, CDR3 DNA, CDR3 protein. The D gene is left open where the match is weak.

>TRBV28|TRBD2|TRBJ2-7
TGTGCCACCAAACTCGGACTAGCGGGCTTCTACGAGCAGTACTTC
CATKLGLAGFYEQYF
>TRBV19|TRBD1|TRBJ1-1
TGTGCCAGTAGCCCGCAGGGGGCGAGTAACACTGAAGCTTTCTTT
CASSPQGASNTEAFF
>TRBV30|.|TRBJ1-2
TGTGCCTGGAGTGTTTCCGGGGTCTATGGCTACACCTTC
CAWSVSGVYGYTF
>TRBV4-1|TRBD2|TRBJ2-5
TGCGCCAGCAGCCAAGGTAGCGGGGGGGCCATCGGGACCCAGTACTTC
CASSQGSGGAIGTQYF
>TRBV6-4|.|TRBJ1-2
TGTGACAACATTGCCGGGGTCCGCGGCTACACCTTC
CDNIAGVRGYTF
>TRBV10-1|.|TRBJ2-7
TGCGCCAGCAGTACGTTCCCCGGGGAGCAGTACTTC
CASSTFPGEQYF
>TRBV7-7|.|TRBJ2-7
TGTGCTAGCAGCCCCCAGGAGGGGGGGGAGCAGTACTTC
CASSPQEGGEQYF
>TRBV28|.|TRBJ2-5
TGTGCCAGCAGTCGCTTTCGGGGCCAAGAGACCCAGTACTTC
CASSRFRGQETQYF
>TRBV28|.|TRBJ1-1
TGTGCCAGCACCCGGACAGACGTCCCTGAAGCTTTCTTT
CASTRTDVPEAFF
>TRBV4-1|TRBD2|TRBJ2-2
TGCGCCAGCAGCCAAGCGGAGGAGCGGGAGTTCCCCGGGGAGCTGTTTTTT
CASSQAEEREFPGELFF
>TRBV4-1|.|TRBJ2-7
TGCGCCAGCAGCCTGGGAGGGGGCTACGAGCAGTACTTC
CASSLGGGYEQYF
>TRBV7-9|.|TRBJ1-2
TGTGCCAGCAGCTTTTCGGGGTTCGATGGCTACACCTTC
CASSFSGFDGYTF
>TRBV7-9|.|TRBJ1-4
TGTGCCAGCAGCGATAAAGGGGGGGAGGTAGTTGAACTGTTTTTT
CASSDKGGEVVELFF
>TRBV19|TRBD1|TRBJ2-1
TGTGCCACCGGACAGGGGTTGGAGAATGAGCAGTTCTTC
CATGQGLENEQFF
>TRBV5-5|.|TRBJ1-2
TGTGCCAGCAGCTTGGCGGGGACACAGAACTATGGCTACACCTTC
CASSLAGTQNYGYTF
>TRBV6-6|TRBD1|TRBJ1-3
TGTGCCAGCAGTTCTCTGCTGGGACAGCGTAGAAACACCATATATTTT
CASSSLLGQRRNTIYF
>TRBV2|.|TRBJ1-1
TGTGCCAGCAGTGTACAGGAGCCCCGACGGGCTTTCTTT
CASSVQEPRRAFF
>TRBV28|.|TRBJ1-2
TGTGCCAGCAGTTTATCTAAATATGGCTACACCTTC
CASSLSKYGYTF
>TRBV5-1|TRBD2|TRBJ2-7
TGCGCCAGCAGCTTGGGTCGGGGGGGGCCCTACGAGCAGTACTTC
CASSLGRGGPYEQYF
>TRBV11-2|.|TRBJ1-4
TGTGCCAGCAGCTTCCAGGGCTCTGAAAAACTGTTTTTT
CASSFQGSEKLFF
>TRBV5-6|TRBD2|TRBJ2-7
TGTGCCAGCAGCCGGGGGGTAAAGAACTACGAGCAGTACTTC
CASSRGVKNYEQYF
>TRBV2|TRBD1|TRBJ2-7
TGTGCCAGCGCAGGGGGCCAGGTAGAGCAGTACTTC
CASAGGQVEQYF
>TRBV2|TRBD2|TRBJ2-5
TGTGCCAGCGGGACTAGCGGGAGGAATGAAGAGACCCAGTACTTC
CASGTSGRNEETQYF
>TRBV25-1|.|TRBJ2-3
TGTGCCAGCAGACCCTCGGACTATTACACAGATACGCAGTATTTT
CASRPSDYYTDTQYF
>TRBV6-5|.|TRBJ1-2
TGTGCCAGCAGTTACTCGACGGGGGTAAACTATGGCTACACCTTC
CASSYSTGVNYGYTF
>TRBV7-9|.|TRBJ1-1
TGTGCCAGCAGCCCGGGGGGGCGGACTGAAGCTTTCTTT
CASSPGGRTEAFF
>TRBV7-9|.|TRBJ2-7
TGTGCCAGCAGCTTACAGAGCGATCCTACCTTGGGGCAGTACTTC
CASSLQSDPTLGQYF
>TRBV6-1|.|TRBJ1-2
TGTGCCAGCTACAGGAGGGATAGCTACACCTTC
CASYRRDSYTF
>TRBV5-4|TRBD1|TRBJ1-2
TGTGCCAGCAGCACGGGAGGGCAGGGGGAGACTAACTATGGCTACACCTTC
CASSTGGQGETNYGYTF
>TRBV5-1|.|TRBJ1-1
TGCGCCAGCAGCGGGGACGGGGGGAACACTGAAGCTTTCTTT
CASSGDGGNTEAFF
>TRBV19|TRBD2|TRBJ2-7
TGTGCCAGTAGTATCGGCCTAGCGGGGGATCACGCCTACGAGCAGTACTTC
CASSIGLAGDHAYEQYF
>TRBV7-9|.|TRBJ2-7
TGTGCCAGCAGCACCTGGCCCGACGAGCAGTACTTC
CASSTWPDEQYF
>TRBV18|.|TRBJ2-7
TGTGCCAGCTCACCACCCCCACGCGCCTACGAGCAGTACTTC
CASSPPPRAYEQYF
>TRBV30|.|TRBJ1-5
TGTGCCTGGAGTGTACAGAGCAATCAGCCCCAGCATTTT
CAWSVQSNQPQHF
>TRBV7-9|TRBD2|TRBJ2-3
TGTGCCAGCAGCTCCACCCGAGCGGCGGGAGAGAGCGATACGCAGTATTTT
CASSSTRAAGESDTQYF
>TRBV6-5|TRBD1|TRBJ2-3
TGTGCCAGCAGCTACAGGGGCAGTTTCACAGATACGCAGTATTTT
CASSYRGSFTDTQYF
>TRBV7-2|TRBD1|TRBJ1-2
TGTGCCAGCAGCCTTGGGACAGGGGTCTATGGCTACACCTTC
CASSLGTGVYGYTF
>TRBV5-4|.|TRBJ1-6
TGTGCCAGCAGCTACAGCCCTTTCAATTCACCCCTCCACTTT
CASSYSPFNSPLHF
>TRBV2|.|TRBJ2-3
TGTGCCAGCAAGATCGGAGTAGGGGGAGCAGATACGCAGTATTTT
CASKIGVGGADTQYF
>TRBV2|TRBD2|TRBJ2-3
TGTGCCAGCAGTGATCGGGGGGGAGGCACAGATACGCAGTATTTT
CASSDRGGGTDTQYF
>TRBV7-9|.|TRBJ2-3
TGTGCCAGCAGCCCGGCCAGCGGAGCGGGCACAGATACGCAGTATTTT
CASSPASGAGTDTQYF
>TRBV5-8|TRBD2|TRBJ2-1
TGTGCCAGCAGCCTATGGACTAGCGGGAGCCCCGGGGTCAATGAGCAGTTCTTC
CASSLWTSGSPGVNEQFF
>TRBV14|.|TRBJ2-7
TGTGCCAGCAGCCAAGATCCAACCTACGAGCAGTACTTC
CASSQDPTYEQYF
>TRBV18|.|TRBJ1-2
TGTGCCAGCTCACCCCGGAGAGATGGCTACACCTTC
CASSPRRDGYTF